The sequence of this TCR beta chain was determined in a study of multiple sclerosis patients with progressive multifocal leukoencephalopathy. The germline V gene encodes CDR1 MNHEY and CDR2 SMNVEV (reference sequence). This CDR3 is 16 amino acids long. The V end was cut by 5 bases, the J end by 5 bases, with 20 bases between. Libraries were prepared by immunoSEQ multiplex PCR; TCRdb keeps only in-frame clonotypes and omits some of them. The sample shows tens of thousands of clones, around 87% of them seen only once. Time point here: approximately 12 months of natalizumab therapy. At 6 months of natalizumab came T1, and at 12 months came T2.

Sample: PBMCs, taken from a patient treated with natalizumab. The J gene is TRBJ2-3, the V gene TRBV27; D call uncertain. The clonotype originates from a human donor with multiple sclerosis. CDR3 amino acids: CASSTSGFRTLDTQYF. Written as DNA, the CDR3 is TGTGCCAGCAGTACGTCCGGGTTCCGCACTTTAGATACGCAGTATTTT.